The clone carrying this TCR beta chain has ten or more counts. Its antigen is as yet unknown. The sample originates from a study of spatial heterogeneity in lung cancer. Whole-study findings and limits: Counts of ubiquitous and regional expanded TCRs tracked ubiquitous and regional nonsynonymous mutations, respectively. Estimated TCR-seq coverage of tumor T cells was only about 7% for alpha chains. For beta chains, the corresponding estimate was around 13%. In tumors, expanded intratumoral alpha and beta TCR counts tracked mutation counts.

TCRdb called the 5' RACE reads again in MiXCR, with one record for every CDR3 protein. The sample shows around 12,000 distinct CDR3 sequences, about 5% of them seen only once. The time point was: sample taken at primary tumor resection. Samples came from roughly 70 TRACERx patients with untreated early-stage lung cancer. Whole RNA, which was extracted from tumor, nontumor lung tissue or frozen PBMC, was sequenced without any cell sorting. The specimen comprised lung tumor tissue, sampled at surgery. The clonotype originates from a male donor with early-stage non-small cell lung cancer.

This CDR3 reads CSARAGTAGTDTQYF. The CDR3 coding sequence is TGCAGTGCTAGAGCTGGGACAGCGGGCACAGATACGCAGTATTTT. The V and J genes are TRBV20-1 and TRBJ2-3, with 7 bases matching TRBD1. The CDR3 spans 15 residues. Germline V lookup: CDR1 DFQATT, CDR2 SNEGSKA (reference sequence). V was clipped by 1 base and J by 1 base; unmatched bases: 5.